The clone carrying this TCR beta chain turned up a few times. Its antigen is unknown. These data belong to a study of T-cell reconstitution after alpha-beta-depleted transplantation in children. Notes on the study in general: Expanded graft clones, several hundred of them, were reportedly the source of alpha-beta T cells about two months after transplant. Recipient T cells and thymic progenitors that survived gave rise to the high TCRbeta diversity observed at day 60 in some patients.

Unique molecular identifiers were used in preparing the TCRbeta library. TCRdb fed the PCR reads into MiXCR, producing one record per CDR3 protein. The sample yields under 250,000 distinct CDR3 sequences, about 24% seen once. The receptor was derived from a female patient aged 2-9 years who had a stem cell transplant for congenital amegakaryocytic thrombocytopenia, so the T cells may come from the graft donor. Sequencing was performed on PBMCs, mostly from graft donor cells, taken 360 days after TCRalphabeta/CD19-depleted stem cell transplant.

This CDR3 reads CASSYQSNYGYTF. For the CDR3, the DNA is TGTGCCAGCAGCTATCAGAGTAACTATGGCTACACCTTC. V and J are TRBV13 and TRBJ1-2; D gene unclear. The V and J ends lost 4 bases and 1 base respectively, with 7 bases between them. The CDR3 totals 13 residues. Germline V lookup: CDR1 PRHDT, CDR2 FYEKMQ (reference sequence).